Following are 25 T cell receptor beta chains from one sample sequenced in a study of beta chain features in type 1 diabetes. As every portion of the isolated RNA was reverse transcribed, the sequencing read expressed TCRB transcripts. Sequencing was performed with immunoSEQ multiplex PCR; in TCRdb, only in-frame clones are kept and a portion is missing. Counted here are about 360,000 clones, 10% to 15% occurring once; the ten biggest clones make up more than 0.015%. Material for sequencing was naive CD4+ T cells from blood. The receptors originated from a man in his late teens or twenties in good health.

This clone was counted only a few times. The genes are TRBV4-2 and TRBJ1-2; a weak D match, TRBD1 (6 bases). V lost 0 bases, J lost 8 bases, and 16 bases lay in between. The CDR3 totals 15 residues. Germline assignment: CDR1 LGHNA and CDR2 YNFKEQ. As DNA, the CDR3 is TGTGCCAGCAGCCAAGATATCACAGGGAGATCGGGCTACACCTTC. Protein sequence: CASSQDITGRSGYTF.

In its sample, this clone was seen a few times. The V gene is TRBV11-2, the J gene TRBJ1-2; D is uncertain. From germline, CDR1 is SGHAT and CDR2 FQNNGV. Trimming removed 5 bases from V and 3 bases from J, with 10 bases in between. The CDR3 length is 13 residues. The CDR3 nucleotides read TGTGCCAGCAGCCTAATCGGAGACTATGGCTACACCTTC. This encodes CASSLIGDYGYTF.

The V and J genes are TRBV9 and TRBJ1-1; D gene unclear. The germline V gene encodes CDR1 SGDLS and CDR2 YYNGEE. Trimming removed 0 bases from V and 5 bases from J, with 17 bases in between. This CDR3 is 16 amino acids long. Here the CDR3 DNA reads TGTGCCAGCAGCGTAGACCCGGGGAGATCTGGGACTGAAGCTTTCTTT. As protein: CASSVDPGRSGTEAFF. The whole variable domain, filled in from reference TRBV9 and TRBJ1-1, reads DSGVTQTPKHLITATGQRVTLRCSPRSGDLSVYWYQQSLDQGLQFLIQYYNGEERAKGNILERFSAQQFPDLHSELNLSSLELGDSALYFCASSVDPGRSGTEAFFGQGTRLTVV.

For the CDR3, the DNA is TGTGCCAGCAGCGATGCCCGGACAGGGGTATCCGGGGAGCTGTTTTTT. Its protein is CASSDARTGVSGELFF. This chain uses TRBV5-4 with TRBJ2-2; TRBD1 matches at 9 bases. Germline values: CDR1 SGHNT, CDR2 YYREEE (reference sequence). The CDR3 contains 16 residues. V shed 4 bases, J shed 6 bases, and the junction held 10 bases outside the gene matches.

This clone has just a few counts. This chain links TRBV7-2 with TRBJ2-5; 9 nucleotides line up with TRBD2. The CDR3 is 14 residues long. Trimming cost V 9 bases and J 4 bases; bases outside gene matches: 9. Germline V gives CDR1 SGHTA, CDR2 FQGNSA. The CDR3 DNA reads as TGTGCCAGTCTGGCGGGGGGGCGGTCAGAGACCCAGTACTTC. Translated: CASLAGGRSETQYF.

This CDR3 reads CASSLEYPQRRAYEQYF. In nucleotides, the CDR3 is TGTGCCAGCAGCTTAGAGTATCCCCAGCGGAGGGCCTACGAGCAGTACTTC. The V gene is TRBV11-1, the J gene TRBJ2-7, with a possible D match to TRBD2 (6 bases). Germline V gene data show CDR1 as SGHAT and CDR2 as FQDESV (reference sequence). V lost 1 base and J lost 2, with 18 bases in between. The length of the CDR3 is 17 residues. Supplemented by reference TRBV11-1 and TRBJ2-7, the full variable domain reads EAEVAQSPRYKITEKSQAVAFWCDPISGHATLYWYRQILGQGPELLVQFQDESVVDDSQLPKDRFSAERLKGVDSTLKIQPAELGDSAMYLCASSLEYPQRRAYEQYFGPGTRLTVT.

This rearrangement joins TRBV19 to TRBJ2-4; D remains ambiguous. This CDR3 comprises 13 residues. CDR1 is LNHDA, CDR2 SQIVND, per germline (reference sequence). The ends were cut back, 5 bases at V and 3 bases at J, with 8 bases in the middle. CDR3 DNA sequence: TGTGCCAGTAGTCCGGCAGGCAAAAACATTCAGTACTTC. Amino acid sequence: CASSPAGKNIQYF.

This rearrangement joins TRBV29-1 to TRBJ1-2, with 7 bases fitting TRBD1. Germline V lookup: CDR1 SQVTM, CDR2 ANQGSEA. The CDR3 totals 14 residues. V lost 6 bases to trimming and J lost 0 bases; unmatched junction nucleotides: 7. The CDR3 DNA follows: TGCAGCGTGTGGACAGGCGCTTCTAACTATGGCTACACCTTC. Translating gives CSVWTGASNYGYTF.

The J gene is TRBJ2-3, the V gene TRBV7-3, with 7 positions matching TRBD1. Germline values: CDR1 SGHTA, CDR2 FQGTGA. The CDR3 loop spans 14 amino acids. J was trimmed by 2 bases and V by 5 bases; bases with no gene match: 4. This chain's CDR3 is CASSPQGVTDTQYF. The CDR3 DNA reads as TGTGCCAGCAGCCCTCAGGGGGTCACAGATACGCAGTATTTT.

This clone was detected a few times. The rearrangement joins TRBV20-1 to TRBJ2-7; no reliable D call. The ends were cut back, 3 bases at V and 6 bases at J, with 6 bases in the middle. CDR1 is DFQATT, CDR2 SNEGSKA, per germline (reference sequence). The length of the CDR3 is 10 residues. CDR3 in DNA: TGCAGTGCTAGCTTCGGCGAGCAGTACTTC. Translated, it gives CSASFGEQYF.

This clone was counted a few times. The CDR3 region is CASPPPEGQYF. The CDR3 nucleotides are TGCGCCAGCCCGCCCCCGGAGGGGCAGTACTTC. The chain links TRBV5-1 to TRBJ2-7; a possible D gene is TRBD2 (6 bases). Between the trimmed V and J ends, which lost 7 bases and 9 bases, there was a span of 14 bases. The CDR3 sequence is 11 residues long. From germline, CDR1 is SGHRS and CDR2 YFSETQ.

This chain links TRBV28 with TRBJ2-1, with TRBD1 as a possible D gene (5 bases). The germline gives CDR1 MDHEN, CDR2 SYDVKM. The CDR3 covers 12 residues. V lost 7 bases and J lost 10, with 14 bases in between. The CDR3 loop is CASNEQGGEQFF. The CDR3 DNA is TGTGCCAGCAACGAGCAGGGCGGAGAGCAGTTCTTC.

This clone has more than one count but fewer than ten. The V gene is TRBV7-9, the J gene TRBJ2-1; weak D call: TRBD2 (5 bases). V lost 2 bases and J 10 bases, leaving 15 bases between the germline ends. CDR1 is SEHNR, CDR2 FQNEAQ, per germline (reference sequence). The CDR3 contains 14 residues. The DNA for the CDR3 is TGTGCCAGCAGCTTATGGACGTCGGGCGGGGAGCAGTTCTTC. Its protein is CASSLWTSGGEQFF.

J is TRBJ2-7 and V is TRBV6-5; a possible D gene is TRBD2 (5 bases). Germline loops: CDR1 MNHEY, CDR2 SVGAGI. The length of the CDR3 is 15 residues. Trimming pared 2 bases from V and 3 bases from J, leaving 14 bases between. The DNA for the CDR3 is TGTGCCAGCAGTTACGAGGGCCCCCCGGGCTACGAGCAGTACTTC. Protein: CASSYEGPPGYEQYF.

The chain uses TRBV13 and TRBJ2-3; TRBD2 agrees at 14 bases. Germline-derived CDR1 and CDR2 are PRHDT and FYEKMQ (reference sequence). With 5 bases clipped from V and 0 bases from J, the junction kept 4 bases outside the gene matches. The CDR3 has 17 residues. The CDR3 loop reads CASSPRTSGGSTDTQYF. CDR3 DNA sequence: TGTGCCAGCAGCCCCCGGACTAGCGGGGGGAGCACAGATACGCAGTATTTT.

The gene calls are TRBV21-1 and TRBJ1-3. TRBV21-1 is listed as a pseudogene. The CDR3 is 17 residues long. CDR3 in DNA: TGTGCCAGCAGCAAAGGAGGCCCATCGAGCTCTGGAAACACCATATATTTT. Protein product: CASSKGGPSSSGNTIYF.

V gene TRBV10-3 combines with J gene TRBJ2-3, with 16 bases matching TRBD2. Germline lookup yields CDR1 ENHRY and CDR2 SYGVKD. The J segment lost 5 bases and the V segment lost 5 bases, leaving 7 bases of the junction unmatched. The length of the CDR3 is 17 residues. The CDR3 sequence is CAISKGLAGGRGDTQYF. The CDR3 region has the DNA TGTGCCATCAGTAAGGGACTAGCGGGGGGGCGCGGAGATACGCAGTATTTT.

V and J are TRBV4-2 and TRBJ2-1; D is unresolved. The ends were cut back, 1 base at V and 6 bases at J, with 10 bases in the middle. CDR1 is LGHNA, CDR2 YNFKEQ, per germline. This CDR3 region has 14 residues. The CDR3 DNA reads as TGTGCCAGCAGCCAAGCCCAAACGGGCAATGAGCAGTTCTTC. It is translated as CASSQAQTGNEQFF.

This clone was counted only a few times. The V and J genes are TRBV30 and TRBJ2-1; TRBD1 might be the D (6 bases). Trimming took 2 bases from V and 15 from J, leaving 14 bases between them. The CDR3 runs to 11 residues. Germline CDR1 GTSNPN, CDR2 SVGIG (reference sequence). Here the CDR3 DNA reads TGTGCCTGGAGTAGCAGGGGCATCGGGTTCTTC. Translating gives CAWSSRGIGFF.

This clone was seen only a few times. The chain has TRBV30 and TRBJ1-5, with D perhaps TRBD1 (5 bases). Germline lookup yields CDR1 GTSNPN and CDR2 SVGIG (reference sequence). V gave up 2 bases and J gave up 3 bases, with 11 bases separating them. This CDR3 is built from 14 residues. In nucleotides, the CDR3 is TGTGCCTGGAGTTTAGAGGACACCAATCAGCCCCAGCATTTT. It encodes CAWSLEDTNQPQHF. The full variable domain, completed using reference TRBV30 and TRBJ1-5, is SQTIHQWPATLVQPVGSPLSLECTVEGTSNPNLYWYRQAAGRGLQLLFYSVGIGQISSEVPQNLSASRPQDRQFILSSKKLLLSDSGFYLCAWSLEDTNQPQHFGDGTRLSIL.

The chain is built from TRBV9 and TRBJ2-7; 8 bases map to TRBD2. V trimming: 3 bases; J trimming: 6 bases; junction bases outside the gene matches: 5. The CDR3 is 13 residues long. The germline gives CDR1 SGDLS, CDR2 YYNGEE. CDR3 protein: CASSAVRGGEQYF. The CDR3 DNA sequence: TGTGCCAGCAGCGCCGTCCGGGGGGGCGAGCAGTACTTC.

The table lists this clone with a few counts. V gene TRBV29-1 combines with J gene TRBJ2-2, with TRBD2 matching over 11 bases. The V gene's germline CDR1 is SQVTM and CDR2 ANQGSEA. V trimming: 7 bases; J trimming: 6 bases; junction bases outside the gene matches: 7. This CDR3 region has 14 residues. The CDR3 DNA sequence: TGCAGCGCCTCTATAGCGGGGGGGTCCGGGGAGCTGTTTTTT. Its protein is CSASIAGGSGELFF.

V gene TRBV28 combines with J gene TRBJ1-2; D might be TRBD1 (6 bases). CDR1 is MDHEN and CDR2 is SYDVKM in the germline V gene. Deletions cut 7 bases from V and 1 base from J, with 13 bases between. The CDR3 covers 14 residues. DNA of the CDR3: TGTGCCAGCAAAAACAGGGCTAGTAACTATGGCTACACCTTC. Translating it yields CASKNRASNYGYTF.

The chain uses TRBV10-3 and TRBJ2-7, with 11 bases that match TRBD1. With V trimmed by 6 bases and J by 3 bases, 4 bases remained unmatched. Germline CDR1 reads ENHRY; CDR2 reads SYGVKD. This CDR3 is 14 amino acids long. The CDR3 DNA sequence: TGTGCCATCAGGACCGGGACAGGGGGCTACGAGCAGTACTTC. This encodes CAIRTGTGGYEQYF.

This chain links TRBV30 with TRBJ1-2; a weak D match, TRBD1 (5 bases). This CDR3 is built from 12 residues. Looked up from germline, CDR1 is GTSNPN and CDR2 is SVGIG (reference sequence). Trimming removed 1 base at V and 7 bases at J, with 10 bases between. Here the CDR3 reads CAWSDGGIGYTF. The CDR3 coding sequence is TGTGCCTGGAGTGACGGGGGGATTGGCTACACCTTC.